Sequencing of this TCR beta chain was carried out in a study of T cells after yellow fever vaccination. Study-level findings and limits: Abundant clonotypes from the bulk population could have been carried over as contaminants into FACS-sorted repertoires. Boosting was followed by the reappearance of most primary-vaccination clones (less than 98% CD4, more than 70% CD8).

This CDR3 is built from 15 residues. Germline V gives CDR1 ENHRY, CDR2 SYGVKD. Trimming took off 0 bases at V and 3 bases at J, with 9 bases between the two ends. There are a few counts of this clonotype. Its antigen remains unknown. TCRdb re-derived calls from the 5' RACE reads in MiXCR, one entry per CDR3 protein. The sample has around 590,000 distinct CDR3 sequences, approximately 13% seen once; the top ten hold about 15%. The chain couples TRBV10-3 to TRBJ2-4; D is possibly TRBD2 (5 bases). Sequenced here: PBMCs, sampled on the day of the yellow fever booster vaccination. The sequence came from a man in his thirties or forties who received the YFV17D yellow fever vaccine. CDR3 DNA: TGTGCCATCAGTGAGTCGAGGGAACTCAAAAACATTCAGTACTTC. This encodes CAISESRELKNIQYF.